This TCR beta chain was observed in a study of T cell changes during pregnancy in multiple sclerosis. This clone came up a few times. TCRdb's table, derived via immunoSEQ multiplex PCR, lists solely in-frame clones and lacks some. This table holds tens of thousands of clones, around 91% found once. Germline-derived CDR1 and CDR2 are WNHNN and SYGVQD (reference sequence). The CDR3 sequence is 15 residues long. Deletions cut 0 bases from V and 0 bases from J, with 9 bases between. The material was peripheral blood, obtained in the third trimester of pregnancy. The chain is built from TRBV10-1 and TRBJ2-7; D remains ambiguous. The TCR was taken from a female donor in good health, enrolled as a control in a pregnancy study. In nucleotides, the CDR3 is TGCGCCAGCAGTGAGTCGGAGACCGGCTCCTACGAGCAGTACTTC. Protein: CASSESETGSYEQYF.